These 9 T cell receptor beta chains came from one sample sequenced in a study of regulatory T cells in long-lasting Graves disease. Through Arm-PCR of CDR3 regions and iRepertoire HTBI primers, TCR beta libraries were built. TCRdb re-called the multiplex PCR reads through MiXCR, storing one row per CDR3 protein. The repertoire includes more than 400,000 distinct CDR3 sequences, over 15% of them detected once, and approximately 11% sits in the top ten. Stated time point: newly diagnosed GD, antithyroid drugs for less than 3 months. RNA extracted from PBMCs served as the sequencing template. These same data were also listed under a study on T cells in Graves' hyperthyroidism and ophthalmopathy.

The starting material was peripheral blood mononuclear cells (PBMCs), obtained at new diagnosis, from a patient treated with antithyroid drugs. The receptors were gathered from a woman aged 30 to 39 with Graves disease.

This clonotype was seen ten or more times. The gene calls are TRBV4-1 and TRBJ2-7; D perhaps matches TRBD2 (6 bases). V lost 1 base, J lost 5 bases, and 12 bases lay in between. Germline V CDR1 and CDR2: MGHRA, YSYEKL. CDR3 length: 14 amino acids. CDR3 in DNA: TGCGCCAGCAGCCAAGTAGCAGGAGGGAACGAGCAGTACTTC. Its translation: CASSQVAGGNEQYF.

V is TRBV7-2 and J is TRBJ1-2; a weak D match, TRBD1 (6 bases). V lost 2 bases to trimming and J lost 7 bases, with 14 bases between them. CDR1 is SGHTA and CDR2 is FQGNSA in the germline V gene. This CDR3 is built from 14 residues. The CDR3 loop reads CASSLQPQGGGYTF. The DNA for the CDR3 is TGTGCCAGCAGCTTACAACCACAGGGAGGTGGCTACACCTTC.

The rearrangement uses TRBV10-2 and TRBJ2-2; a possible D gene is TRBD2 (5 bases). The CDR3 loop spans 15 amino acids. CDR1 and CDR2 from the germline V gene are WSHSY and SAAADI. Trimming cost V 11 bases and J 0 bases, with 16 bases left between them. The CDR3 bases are TGCGCCTCTCATCGAGGGAGCTCGAACACCGGGGAGCTGTTTTTT. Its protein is CASHRGSSNTGELFF.

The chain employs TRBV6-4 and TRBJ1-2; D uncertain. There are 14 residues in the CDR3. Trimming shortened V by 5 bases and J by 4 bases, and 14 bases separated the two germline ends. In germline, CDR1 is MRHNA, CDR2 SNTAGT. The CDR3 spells CASSYEGYGYGYTF. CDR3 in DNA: TGTGCCAGCAGTTACGAGGGCTACGGCTATGGCTACACCTTC.

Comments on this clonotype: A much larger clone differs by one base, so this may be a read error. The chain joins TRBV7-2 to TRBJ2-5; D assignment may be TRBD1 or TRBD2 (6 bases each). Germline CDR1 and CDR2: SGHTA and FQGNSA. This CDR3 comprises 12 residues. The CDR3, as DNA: TGTGCCGGCAGGTACAGGGACTTTCCCCAGTACTTC. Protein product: CAGRYRDFPQYF.

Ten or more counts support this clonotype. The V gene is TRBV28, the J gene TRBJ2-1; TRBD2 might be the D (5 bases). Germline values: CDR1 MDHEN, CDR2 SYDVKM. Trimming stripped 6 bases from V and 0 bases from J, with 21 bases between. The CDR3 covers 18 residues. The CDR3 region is CASSSSPLLVSSYNEQFF. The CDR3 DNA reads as TGTGCCAGCAGCTCCTCTCCGCTACTAGTCAGCTCCTACAATGAGCAGTTCTTC.

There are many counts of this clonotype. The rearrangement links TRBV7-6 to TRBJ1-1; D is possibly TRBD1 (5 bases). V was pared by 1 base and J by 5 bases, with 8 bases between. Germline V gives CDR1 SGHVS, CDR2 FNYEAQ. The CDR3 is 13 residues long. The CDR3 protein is CASSLGGWTEAFF. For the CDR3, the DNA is TGTGCCAGCAGCTTAGGGGGGTGGACTGAAGCTTTCTTT.

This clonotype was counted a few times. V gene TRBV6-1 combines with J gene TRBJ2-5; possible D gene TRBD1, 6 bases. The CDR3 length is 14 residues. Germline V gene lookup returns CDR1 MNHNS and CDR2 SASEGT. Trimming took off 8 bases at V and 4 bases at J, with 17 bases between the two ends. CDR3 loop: CASLDRSTRETQYF. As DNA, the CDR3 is TGTGCCAGCCTTGACAGGTCTACAAGAGAGACCCAGTACTTC.

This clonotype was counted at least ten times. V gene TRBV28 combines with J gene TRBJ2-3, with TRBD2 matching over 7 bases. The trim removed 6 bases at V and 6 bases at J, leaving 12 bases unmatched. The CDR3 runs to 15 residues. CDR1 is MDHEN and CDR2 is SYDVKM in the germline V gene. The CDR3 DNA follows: TGTGCCAGCAGCCCAGGTTGGGCGGGAGCGGATACGCAGTATTTT. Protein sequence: CASSPGWAGADTQYF.